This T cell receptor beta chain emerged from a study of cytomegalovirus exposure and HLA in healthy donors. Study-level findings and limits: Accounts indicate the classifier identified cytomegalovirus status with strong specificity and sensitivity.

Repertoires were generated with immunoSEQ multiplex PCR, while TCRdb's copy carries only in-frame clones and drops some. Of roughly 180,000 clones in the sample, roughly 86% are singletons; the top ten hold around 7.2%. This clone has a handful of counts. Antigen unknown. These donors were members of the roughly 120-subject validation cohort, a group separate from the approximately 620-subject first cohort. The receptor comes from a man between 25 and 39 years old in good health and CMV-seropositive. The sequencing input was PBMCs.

The CDR3 here is CASSVDGSPYEQYF. CDR3 nucleotides: TGTGCCAGCAGCGTAGACGGCAGCCCCTACGAGCAGTACTTC. V is TRBV9 and J is TRBJ2-7; D gene uncertain. This CDR3 contains 14 residues. V was pared by 0 bases and J by 2 bases, with 9 bases between. CDR1 and CDR2 from the germline V gene are SGDLS and YYNGEE. Using reference TRBV9 and TRBJ2-7 for the parts outside the CDR3, the full variable domain is DSGVTQTPKHLITATGQRVTLRCSPRSGDLSVYWYQQSLDQGLQFLIQYYNGEERAKGNILERFSAQQFPDLHSELNLSSLELGDSALYFCASSVDGSPYEQYFGPGTRLTVT.